Below, 7 T cell receptor beta chains from the same sample are listed, as sequenced in a study of cytomegalovirus exposure and HLA in healthy donors. Use of 60 Vbeta and 13 Jbeta primers characterized the PCR. Generated by immunoSEQ multiplex PCR, the TCRdb table keeps only in-frame clones and is missing some. The sample lists about 190,000 clones; roughly 80% were seen once. Sequencing used PBMCs. The receptors stem from a woman aged 25 to 45 in good health and CMV-seropositive.

The chain couples TRBV6-6 to TRBJ2-7, with TRBD1 matching over 12 bases. The germline V gene encodes CDR1 MNHNY and CDR2 SVGAGI (reference sequence). This CDR3 has 15 residues. After removal of 5 bases from V and 6 bases from J, the junction contained 8 bases not matched to a gene. CDR3 sequence reads: CASSLGQGAKGEQYF. In DNA form, the CDR3 reads TGTGCCAGCAGTCTGGGACAGGGGGCTAAAGGCGAGCAGTACTTC.

The rearrangement joins TRBV19 to TRBJ2-7; 7 nucleotides align to TRBD2. Germline CDR1 reads LNHDA; CDR2 reads SQIVND (reference sequence). J lost 6 bases, V lost 7 bases, and 6 bases had no gene match. The CDR3 is 12 residues long. CDR3 sequence: CASNPSGGEQYF. The CDR3 nucleotides are TGTGCCAGTAATCCTAGCGGCGGCGAGCAGTACTTC.

The rearrangement joins TRBV5-6 to TRBJ2-3; D is possibly TRBD2 (6 bases). Germline V gene sequence: CDR1 SGHDT, CDR2 YYEEEE. The V end lost 4 bases, the J end lost 0 bases, and 12 bases lay between the germline ends. This CDR3 comprises 15 residues. The CDR3 DNA is TGTGCCAGCAGCCCGATAGGAGGGAGCACAGATACGCAGTATTTT. It encodes CASSPIGGSTDTQYF.

This chain connects TRBV2 to TRBJ2-5; no clear D. Germline V lookup: CDR1 SNHLY, CDR2 FYNNEI. V gave up 4 bases and J gave up 0 bases, with 15 bases separating them. The CDR3 extends over 16 amino acids. The CDR3 loop reads CASSGMRPQYQETQYF. DNA for the CDR3: TGTGCCAGCAGTGGAATGAGGCCCCAGTACCAAGAGACCCAGTACTTC.

This sequence joins TRBV7-2 and TRBJ1-1; D is undetermined. Per the germline V gene, CDR1 is SGHTA and CDR2 is FQGNSA. V lost 6 bases, J lost 0 bases, and 8 bases lay in between. The CDR3 is 13 residues long. CDR3 region: CASRSRMNTEAFF. Here the CDR3 DNA reads TGTGCCAGCAGGTCTAGGATGAACACTGAAGCTTTCTTT.

This clone was found a few times. V usage is TRBV18 and J usage is TRBJ2-3; the match to TRBD2 covers 8 bases. CDR3 length: 15 amino acids. J was trimmed by 0 bases and V by 3 bases; bases with no gene match: 2. Germline CDR1 and CDR2: KGHSH and LQKENI. The CDR3: CASSPLAGSTDTQYF. The DNA for the CDR3 is TGTGCCAGCTCACCCTTAGCGGGAAGCACAGATACGCAGTATTTT. The full variable domain, with the rest looked up from reference TRBV18 and TRBJ2-3, is NAGVMQNPRHLVRRRGQEARLRCSPMKGHSHVYWYRQLPEEGLKFMVYLQKENIIDESGMPKERFSAEFPKEGPSILRIQQVVRGDSAAYFCASSPLAGSTDTQYFGPGTRLTVL.

This clone was observed once. Other DNA sequences in this sample translate to the same CDR3. The V gene is TRBV21-1, the J gene TRBJ2-2; the table's D call, TRBD2, was not checked against the DNA. TRBV21-1 constitutes a pseudogene. CDR3 length: 14 amino acids. As DNA, the CDR3 is TGTGCCAGCAGCAAAGGGGGGGGCACCGGGGAGCTGTTCTTT. Its protein is CASSKGGGTGELFF.